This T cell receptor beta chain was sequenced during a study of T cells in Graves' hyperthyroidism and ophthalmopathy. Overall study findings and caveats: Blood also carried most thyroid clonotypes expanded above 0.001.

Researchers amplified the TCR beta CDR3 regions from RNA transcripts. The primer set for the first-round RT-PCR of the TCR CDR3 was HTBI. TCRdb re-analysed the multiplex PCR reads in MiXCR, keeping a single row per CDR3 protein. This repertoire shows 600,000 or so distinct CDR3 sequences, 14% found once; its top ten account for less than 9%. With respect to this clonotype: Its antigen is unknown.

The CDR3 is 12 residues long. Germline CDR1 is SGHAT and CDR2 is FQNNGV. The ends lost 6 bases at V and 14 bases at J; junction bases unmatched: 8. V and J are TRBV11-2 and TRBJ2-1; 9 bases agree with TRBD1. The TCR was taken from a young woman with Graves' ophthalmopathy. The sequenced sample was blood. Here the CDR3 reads CASSPQRDREFF. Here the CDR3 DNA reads TGTGCCAGCAGTCCCCAGCGGGACAGGGAGTTCTTC.